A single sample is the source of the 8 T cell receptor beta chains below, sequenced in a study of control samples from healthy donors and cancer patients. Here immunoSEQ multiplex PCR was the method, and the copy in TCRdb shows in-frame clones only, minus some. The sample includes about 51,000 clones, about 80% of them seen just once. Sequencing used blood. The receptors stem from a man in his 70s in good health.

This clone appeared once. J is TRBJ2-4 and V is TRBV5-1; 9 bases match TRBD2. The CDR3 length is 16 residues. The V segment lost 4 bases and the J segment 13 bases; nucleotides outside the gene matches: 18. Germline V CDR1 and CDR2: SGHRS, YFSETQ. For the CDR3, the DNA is TGCGCCAGCAGCCCTCTGGCGAGCGGGAGGCCCCGAAAACAGTACTTC. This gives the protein CASSPLASGRPRKQYF. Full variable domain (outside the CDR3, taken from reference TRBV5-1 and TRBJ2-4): KAGVTQTPRYLIKTRGQQVTLSCSPISGHRSVSWYQQTPGQGLQFLFEYFSETQRNKGNFPGRFSGRQFSNSRSEMNVSTLELGDSALYLCASSPLASGRPRKQYFGAGTRLSVL.

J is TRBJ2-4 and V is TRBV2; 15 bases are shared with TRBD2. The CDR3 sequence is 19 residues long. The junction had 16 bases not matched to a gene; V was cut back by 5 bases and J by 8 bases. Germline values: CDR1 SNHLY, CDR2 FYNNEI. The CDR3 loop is CASSKEGGGLAGGPYIQYF. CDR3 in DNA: TGTGCCAGCAGTAAGGAGGGGGGAGGACTAGCGGGAGGGCCGTACATTCAGTACTTC.

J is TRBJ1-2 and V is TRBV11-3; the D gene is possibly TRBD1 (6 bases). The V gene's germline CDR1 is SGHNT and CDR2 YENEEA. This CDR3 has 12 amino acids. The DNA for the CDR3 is TGTGTAACCTCTGGGGGCGCACGTGGCTACACCTTC. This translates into CVTSGGARGYTF.

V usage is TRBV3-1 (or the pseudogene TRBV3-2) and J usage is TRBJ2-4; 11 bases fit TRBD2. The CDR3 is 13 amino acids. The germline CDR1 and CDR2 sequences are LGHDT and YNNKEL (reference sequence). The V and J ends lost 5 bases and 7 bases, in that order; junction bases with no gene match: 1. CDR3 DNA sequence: TGTGCCAGCAGCTCTAGCGGGGGGAACATTCAGTACTTC. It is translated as CASSSSGGNIQYF.

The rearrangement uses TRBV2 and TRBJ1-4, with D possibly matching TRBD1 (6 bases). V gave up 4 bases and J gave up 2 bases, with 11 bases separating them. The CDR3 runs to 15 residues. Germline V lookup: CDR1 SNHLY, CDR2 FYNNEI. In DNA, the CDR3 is TGTGCCAGCAGTGCAACAGGGATCACTAATGAAAAACTGTTTTTT. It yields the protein CASSATGITNEKLFF. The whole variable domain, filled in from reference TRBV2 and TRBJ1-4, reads EPEVTQTPSHQVTQMGQEVILRCVPISNHLYFYWYRQILGQKVEFLVSFYNNEISEKSEIFDDQFSVERPDGSNFTLKIRSTKLEDSAMYFCASSATGITNEKLFFGSGTQLSVL.

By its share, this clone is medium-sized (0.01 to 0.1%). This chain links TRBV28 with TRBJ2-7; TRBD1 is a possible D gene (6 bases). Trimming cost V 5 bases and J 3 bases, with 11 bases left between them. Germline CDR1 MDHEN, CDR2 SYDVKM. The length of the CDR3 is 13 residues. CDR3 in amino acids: CASSIGQNYEQYF. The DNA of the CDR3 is TGTGCCAGCAGTATTGGACAGAACTACGAGCAGTACTTC.

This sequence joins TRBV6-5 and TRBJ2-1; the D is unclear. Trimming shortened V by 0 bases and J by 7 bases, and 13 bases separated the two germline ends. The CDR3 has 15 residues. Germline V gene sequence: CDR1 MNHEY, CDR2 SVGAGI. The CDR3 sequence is CASSYSLARLNEQFF. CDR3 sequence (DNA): TGTGCCAGCAGTTACTCCTTGGCTAGATTGAATGAGCAGTTCTTC.

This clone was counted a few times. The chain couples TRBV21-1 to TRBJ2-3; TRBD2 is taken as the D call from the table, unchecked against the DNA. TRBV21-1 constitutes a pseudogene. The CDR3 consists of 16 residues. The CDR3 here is CASNGWTSGSTDTQYF. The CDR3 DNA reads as TGTGCCAGCAACGGCTGGACTAGCGGAAGCACAGATACGCAGTATTTT.